This T cell receptor beta chain comes out of a study of blood T cells in healthy people across ages. The CDR3 runs to 13 residues. Trimming cost V 6 bases and J 2 bases; bases outside gene matches: 6. Germline-derived CDR1 and CDR2 are SQVTM and ANQGSEA. Primers used in a second PCR of roughly 7 to 11 cycles were a sample-barcoded 5' primer and a J-beta primer mix. TCRdb re-derived calls from the 5' RACE reads in MiXCR, one entry per CDR3 protein. This table has about a million distinct CDR3 sequences, 51% appearing once. This TCR was recovered from a woman aged 55-70 years in good health. V gene TRBV29-1 combines with J gene TRBJ2-7; 8 nucleotides match TRBD1. Sequences were obtained from blood. CDR3 protein: CSVTPGQAYEQYF. The CDR3 region has the DNA TGCAGCGTCACTCCGGGACAGGCCTACGAGCAGTACTTC.